This T cell receptor beta chain comes out of a study of blood T cells in healthy people across ages (dated by TCRdb to the mid-2010s). Study-wide context: In model experiments, roughly one uniquely barcoded TCR beta cDNA molecule per two T cells was captured by template switching. Using the same blood draw, the study looked at two additional independent replicas of 1 million unique cDNA reads for two donors, one aged 18 to 30 and the other aged 80 or older. To avoid experimental bias, donors of different ages were distributed randomly across sequencing lanes. Using deep sequencing normalized with unique cDNA molecular identifiers, the study measured how TCR beta repertoire diversity changes with age. Four age groups were formed from the donors: young (average about 17 years), middle-aged (less than 40), aged (about 62) and long-lived (approximately 78). Study-wide findings and limitations: Estimates of total diversity based on one million sequenced T cells were regarded as lower bounds and as underestimates. A strong correlation was found between observed TCR beta diversity and the percentage of naive T cells measured by flow cytometry. Compared with the aged group, the long-lived group had more naive CD4+ T cells, fewer expanded clones and increased TCR diversity, suggesting age selection. Conclusive comparison of naive and antigen-experienced compartments was prevented by the profiling of bulk unsorted PBMCs. Observed TCR beta diversity per million T cells fell roughly linearly with age, and a significant reduction was already apparent by age approximately 41. Because the CMV infection status of the donors was unknown, age-related changes in expanded clonotypes may potentially have been confounded.

The CDR3 runs 19 amino acids, cysteine and phenylalanine included. The retained sequence is limited to the CDR3, 57 bases, with the frame set at the first base. The germline V gene encodes CDR1 SGHDN and CDR2 FVKESK. The donors were 40 or so Caucasian individuals from Russia, aged roughly 6 to 95 years, who were systemically healthy. Each donor gave around 9 milliliters of peripheral blood, collected into EDTA-treated Vacutainer tubes. PBMCs were isolated by Ficoll-Paque density-gradient centrifugation, with at least 7 million obtained per sample. Total RNA, at least 6 micrograms per sample, was extracted from PBMCs with Trizol reagent. Naive CD45RAhigh/CD27high T cell percentages were measured by flow cytometry on a PBMC aliquot from every donor. A word on this clonotype: Its antigen specificity is not known. At one end, the junction sequence differs from germline, possibly due to a read error.

The protocol used for the library was 5' RACE. TCRdb lists the instrument as Illumina HiSeq 2500. The second PCR ran for roughly 7 to 11 cycles and used a J-beta primer mix along with a sample-barcoded 5' primer. Each TCR beta cDNA molecule received a unique molecular identifier from a template-switch 5' adaptor carrying 12 random nucleotides. At least 2.5 million CDR3-containing paired-end reads were obtained from each sample. The Mint cDNA synthesis kit, primed by a TRBC-specific oligonucleotide, was used to synthesize first-strand cDNA from all RNA. All cDNA was treated with uracil-DNA glycosylase and then went through a first 18-cycle PCR with the universal primers M1SS and BC2_uni_R. The authors' pipeline ran thus. For normalization, 1 million high-quality reads were randomly selected from each sample, with every read carrying a distinct molecular identifier. Reads with shared molecular identifiers were discarded instead of being binned into consensus sequences. CDR3 identification, clonotype clustering and error correction used MiTCR with a Q25 quality threshold and the strictest error-elimination algorithm. A nonparametric unseen species model with Euler transformation was used to estimate a lower bound on total TCR beta diversity. Using fastp trimming at Q25 and MiXCR clonotype assembly, TCRdb reanalyzed the public sequencing data and kept in-frame beta chains. Each entry merges the rows of one CDR3 protein and shows their most common DNA and genes. TCRdb, not the original authors, processed these V and J calls. The sample data list roughly 640,000 distinct CDR3 sequences, and under 30% of these were observed just once. 15% to 17% of the sample goes to the ten largest clones.

The sequencing sample was made of blood. This clonotype was obtained from a woman at least 80 years old in good health. This sequence uses TRBV14 and TRBJ2-1; 7 bases in between match TRBD2. The nucleotide sequence is TGTGTCAGCAGCCAAGACGGCCGTACTAGCGATCACTCCTACAATGAGCAGTTCTTC. It is translated as CVSSQDGRTSDHSYNEQFF.